The entry below describes one TCR beta chain. Its antigen remains unknown. Sequencing used immunoSEQ multiplex PCR; TCRdb keeps in-frame clones, though not all of them. This sample has 20,000 to 25,000 clones, with 70% to 80% found just once. To release intraepithelial and lamina propria lymphocytes, the graft tissue was processed. This CDR3 is 14 amino acids long. Germline V gene data show CDR1 as SGHTA and CDR2 as FQGNSA. Trimming pared 6 bases from V and 2 bases from J, leaving 11 bases between. This record comes from a study of graft-versus-host responses after intestinal transplantation. Across the whole study: For two to four years after anti-thymocyte globulin induction, all recipients took tacrolimus and steroids. Study findings and constraints: Recipient marrow harbored GvH clones, some of which surfaced first in ileum or blood. Allograft graft-versus-host to host-versus-graft clonal ratios ran high in patients with graft-donor T cell macrochimerism.

This receptor was taken from a human patient who received an intestinal transplant, so some T cells may come from the graft donor. The rearrangement uses TRBV7-2 and TRBJ1-5; D is perhaps TRBD1 (5 bases). The source was ileum tissue, collected 12 days after intestinal transplant. The CDR3 sequence is CASRQGPGNQPQHF. The CDR3 nucleotides are TGTGCCAGCAGGCAGGGTCCCGGCAATCAGCCCCAGCATTTT.